What follows are 7 T cell receptor beta chains derived from one specimen sequenced in a study of T cells in localized non-small cell lung cancer. TCRdb's table, derived via immunoSEQ multiplex PCR, lists solely in-frame clones and lacks some. The sample holds approximately 150,000 clones, roughly 90% seen once. The starting material was peripheral blood, obtained before any cancer treatment. Source of these receptors: a female donor aged 60 or older with stage I lung adenocarcinoma.

This chain links TRBV5-4 with TRBJ2-5; 8 bases align to TRBD1. The closer fit of TRBJ2-7 to the DNA end suggests the J call may be wrong. Germline V CDR1 and CDR2: SGHNT, YYREEE (reference sequence). CDR3 length: 17 amino acids. The CDR3 spells CASSLGRRTGGAYEQYF. In nucleotides, the CDR3 is TGTGCCAGCAGCTTGGGGAGGCGTACAGGGGGAGCGTACGAGCAGTACTTC.

This chain links TRBV5-1 with TRBJ1-2; D not resolved. The CDR3 runs 14 residues. V was trimmed by 0 bases and J by 2 bases, leaving 8 bases between them. From germline, CDR1 is SGHRS and CDR2 YFSETQ. CDR3 loop: CASSLERENYGYTF. In DNA, the CDR3 is TGCGCCAGCAGCTTGGAAAGGGAGAACTATGGCTACACCTTC. Combining the CDR3 with reference TRBV5-1 and TRBJ1-2 gives the whole variable domain KAGVTQTPRYLIKTRGQQVTLSCSPISGHRSVSWYQQTPGQGLQFLFEYFSETQRNKGNFPGRFSGRQFSNSRSEMNVSTLELGDSALYLCASSLERENYGYTFGSGTRLTVV.

This chain uses TRBV28 with TRBJ2-1; TRBD1 matches 9 bases. Germline CDR1 and CDR2: MDHEN and SYDVKM. Germline trimming cut 5 bases from V and 8 bases from J; bases unmatched to any gene: 13. This CDR3 spans 16 amino acids. CDR3 in DNA: TGTGCCAGCAGTCAAATTAAGGGACAGGGTATGTATGAGCAGTTCTTC. Translation gives CASSQIKGQGMYEQFF.

The V call is TRBV7-6, the J call TRBJ1-1; D unresolved. V was cut by 5 bases and J by 0 bases, with 7 bases left in between. Germline assignment: CDR1 SGHVS and CDR2 FNYEAQ. The length of the CDR3 is 13 residues. CDR3 in amino acids: CASSNTVNTEAFF. CDR3 DNA sequence: TGTGCCAGCAGCAATACAGTGAACACTGAAGCTTTCTTT.

This clone was seen just once. The chain carries TRBV28 and TRBJ1-1; D call uncertain. Germline loops: CDR1 MDHEN, CDR2 SYDVKM. Trimming cost V 6 bases and J 0 bases, with 14 bases left between them. The CDR3 runs 15 residues. CDR3 in amino acids: CASRPRAGMNTEAFF. For the CDR3, the DNA is TGTGCCAGCAGGCCCCGAGCGGGAATGAACACTGAAGCTTTCTTT.

V gene TRBV15 combines with J gene TRBJ1-4, with a possible D match to TRBD1 (5 bases). The CDR3 sequence is 16 residues long. Between the trimmed V and J ends, which lost 0 bases and 0 bases, there was a span of 8 bases. Germline V gene data show CDR1 as LNHNV and CDR2 as YYDKDF (reference sequence). The CDR3 nucleotides are TGTGCCACCAGCAGAGATAGGGGCGCAACTAATGAAAAACTGTTTTTT. This translates into CATSRDRGATNEKLFF.

The chain recombines TRBV18 with TRBJ2-3; D may be TRBD1 (5 bases). The CDR3 has 15 amino acids. CDR1 KGHSH and CDR2 LQKENI come from the germline V gene. V was cut by 0 bases and J by 6 bases, with 13 bases left in between. This CDR3 reads CASSPPGPTLDTQYF. CDR3 in DNA: TGTGCCAGCTCACCACCGGGGCCCACGCTGGATACGCAGTATTTT.